The rows below give T cell receptor beta chains drawn from one sample of a study of post-analysis software for immune sequencing data. TCRdb re-analysed the PCR reads in MiXCR, keeping a single row per CDR3 protein. The table records around 190,000 distinct CDR3 sequences, approximately 29% of them present only once. The sample comprised blood. These receptors were collected from a girl under 18 with multiple sclerosis. The CDR3 runs from the conserved cysteine through the conserved F or W. D genes are given only for firm matches. Part of the rows lack a size; the others show once, few, many or a class for expanded clones.

D,size,V,J,CDR3,DNA
.,few,TRBV13,TRBJ2-5,CASSPLKETQYF,TGTGCCAGCAGCCCCCTCAAAGAGACCCAGTACTTC
.,many,TRBV5-1,TRBJ2-7,CASSWTPSYEQYF,TGCGCCAGCAGCTGGACTCCTTCCTACGAGCAGTACTTC
.,many,TRBV7-2,TRBJ2-5,CASSLKRSGGTQYF,TGTGCCAGCAGCTTAAAGCGGTCAGGAGGGACCCAGTACTTC
TRBD2,few,TRBV5-4,TRBJ2-1,CASRIAGGPHNEQFF,TGTGCCAGCAGGATAGCGGGAGGGCCCCACAATGAGCAGTTCTTC
.,.,TRBV30,TRBJ1-1,CAWSGGDTEAFF,TGTGCCTGGAGTGGAGGGGACACTGAAGCTTTCTTT
.,.,TRBV11-3,TRBJ1-1,CASSLASPRAWTEAFF,TGTGCCAGCAGCTTAGCCAGTCCCAGGGCGTGGACTGAAGCTTTCTTT
.,many,TRBV28,TRBJ1-1,CASSLANTEAFF,TGTGCCAGCAGTTTGGCTAACACTGAAGCTTTCTTT
TRBD1,few,TRBV30,TRBJ1-1,CAWRTGSEAFF,TGTGCCTGGCGGACAGGGTCGGAAGCTTTCTTT
.,.,TRBV4-1,TRBJ1-1,CASSQGGGGAFF,TGCGCCAGCAGCCAAGGCGGCGGGGGTGCTTTCTTT
.,many,TRBV7-3,TRBJ2-1,CASSDPGHRLGEQFF,TGTGCCAGCAGCGACCCGGGACACCGCTTGGGTGAGCAGTTCTTC
.,medium-sized,TRBV29-1,TRBJ2-7,CSVEGGTSYEQYF,TGCAGCGTTGAAGGTGGCACCTCCTACGAGCAGTACTTC
TRBD2,.,TRBV20-1,TRBJ2-1,CSAKNPSAGGETQFF,TGCAGTGCCAAAAATCCCTCAGCGGGGGGAGAGACCCAGTTCTTC
.,.,TRBV6-4,TRBJ2-1,CASSVGTGVPNEQFF,TGTGCCAGCAGTGTGGGAACGGGAGTCCCCAATGAGCAGTTCTTC
.,few,TRBV5-1,TRBJ1-6,CAGRQDLNSPPHF,TGCGCCGGACGACAGGACTTAAATTCACCCCCCCACTTT
TRBD1,.,TRBV28,TRBJ2-7,CASSRPGQATYEQYF,TGTGCCAGCAGTAGACCTGGACAGGCTACCTACGAGCAGTACTTC
TRBD1,few,TRBV6-6,TRBJ2-5,CASSLRTGRGTQYF,TGTGCCAGCAGTCTCCGGACAGGGAGAGGGACCCAGTACTTC
TRBD2,.,TRBV5-5,TRBJ2-1,CASNSASGGYNEQFF,TGTGCCAGCAACTCGGCTAGCGGGGGCTACAATGAGCAGTTCTTC
TRBD1,.,TRBV2,TRBJ2-3,CASSEGPGGATDTQYF,TGTGCCAGCAGTGAAGGTCCAGGGGGCGCGACAGATACGCAGTATTTT
TRBD2,.,TRBV28,TRBJ2-4,CATQTGLAGFGIQYF,TGTGCCACTCAGACGGGACTAGCGGGATTTGGCATTCAGTACTTC
.,many,TRBV5-1,TRBJ2-7,CASSHELRLDTPYEQYF,TGCGCCAGCAGCCACGAGCTAAGGTTGGATACCCCCTACGAGCAGTACTTC